Listed here are 4 T cell receptor beta chains from one sample, sequenced in a study of blood T cell repertoires in COVID-19. TCRdb keeps only in-frame clones here, not all; method: immunoSEQ multiplex PCR. The sample lists 200,000 to 250,000 clones, about four fifths occurring once. The sample taken for sequencing was PBMCs or T cells enriched from blood (not recorded which). These receptors came from a man in his sixties who had recovered from COVID-19.

This CDR3 is CASSGRRGTEAFF. The CDR3 coding sequence is TGTGCCAGTAGTGGGCGGAGGGGCACTGAAGCTTTCTTT. J is TRBJ1-1 and V is TRBV19, with D maybe TRBD1 (5 bases). V lost 5 bases to trimming and J lost 4 bases, with 11 bases between them. Germline V gives CDR1 LNHDA, CDR2 SQIVND (reference sequence). The CDR3 has 13 amino acids.

This clone was recorded only once. The rearrangement joins TRBV6-2 or TRBV6-3 to TRBJ1-2; D is unclear. Trimming took 2 bases from V and 4 from J, leaving 11 bases between them. This CDR3 has 14 amino acids. Germline CDR1 MNHEY, CDR2 SVGEGT. The CDR3 DNA is TGTGCCAGCAGTTACAGAGGGATCGGCTATGGCTACACCTTC. Amino acids: CASSYRGIGYGYTF.

The chain couples TRBV10-3 to TRBJ2-7, with 9 positions matching TRBD1. The CDR3 is 14 amino acids. The germline V gene has CDR1 ENHRY and CDR2 SYGVKD. Trimming cost V 7 bases and J 3 bases; bases outside gene matches: 7. The CDR3 here is CAINTAGQGYEQYF. The CDR3 region has the DNA TGTGCCATCAACACAGCGGGACAGGGCTACGAGCAGTACTTC.

V gene TRBV7-2 combines with J gene TRBJ2-5; 7 nucleotides agree with TRBD1. The CDR3 length is 14 residues. V trimming: 5 bases; J trimming: 1 base; junction bases outside the gene matches: 4. The germline CDR1 and CDR2 sequences are SGHTA and FQGNSA. CDR3 amino acids: CASSEGQLQETQYF. As DNA, the CDR3 is TGTGCCAGCAGCGAGGGACAGCTCCAAGAGACCCAGTACTTC.